The following is a T cell receptor beta chain sequence with its context. What it recognizes is unknown. This sample is drawn from a study of T cell responses to AZD1222 COVID-19 vaccine. Study-wide findings and caveats: Distributed over spike, vaccine-associated CD4 TCRs predominated at 160-218 and 743-854. The study sampled repertoires only after the peak T cell response. The breadth and depth of Spike-specific TCRs increased once two AZD1222 doses had been given.

Trimming took 1 base from V and 8 from J, leaving 20 bases between them. This CDR3 has 17 amino acids. CDR1 is SGHTA, CDR2 FQGTGA, per germline. Using immunoSEQ multiplex PCR, the repertoire was profiled, and TCRdb retains in-frame clones only, with some absent. The profile shows fewer than 130,000 clones, 92% of them singletons. V and J are TRBV7-3 and TRBJ1-4, with D unresolved. The sample consisted of peripheral blood, taken on day 0 of AZD1222 vaccination. This receptor was obtained from an adult in good health. CDR3 sequence: CASSLIAAGSGGEKLFF. The CDR3 DNA follows: TGTGCCAGCAGCTTAATCGCGGCCGGATCTGGAGGGGAAAAACTGTTTTTT.